The rows below give T cell receptor beta chains drawn from one sample of a study of cytotoxic CD8 clonotypes in ibrutinib-treated CLL. Sequencing used immunoSEQ multiplex PCR; TCRdb keeps in-frame clones, though not all of them. The sample contains approximately 22,000 clones, 70% to 85% of which appear only once. The sample was PBMCs, taken before ibrutinib treatment. The receptor set was obtained from a human donor with chronic lymphocytic leukemia. Each CDR3 is given without its conserved first and last residue. The D gene is left open where the match is weak. Where a row states a size, it is once, few, many or the class of an expanded clone; other rows omit it.

TRBJ2-5,.,.,TRBV5-1,ASSLWQGGETQY
TRBJ1-4,TRBD1,.,TRBV19,ASSIPSGTALRDEKLF
TRBJ2-5,TRBD2,once,TRBV4-1,ASSQGLGEETQY
TRBJ2-2,TRBD2,.,TRBV7-3,ASSPGLAVSNTGELF
TRBJ1-1,.,few,TRBV2,ASSEWNTEAF
TRBJ2-1,TRBD2,.,TRBV5-4,ASSFLAGSYNEQF
TRBJ2-3,.,few,TRBV11-2,ASTPSVSTDTQY
TRBJ2-3,.,.,TRBV7-6,ASSPAGADTQY
TRBJ2-7,TRBD1,few,TRBV2,ASSIDRGLGYEQY
TRBJ2-1,.,.,TRBV6-6,ASRGDEQF
TRBJ2-7,.,few,TRBV2,ASSQGPGQY
TRBJ2-7,.,.,TRBV2,ASSDGSGTGYEQY
TRBJ2-1,TRBD1,.,TRBV6-1,ASETGSYNEQF
TRBJ1-4,.,.,TRBV4-2,ASSQDMGLNEKLF
TRBJ2-5,TRBD1,.,TRBV7-2,ASSSQGAEETQY
TRBJ2-1,.,.,TRBV6-5,ASSAKPSSYNEQF
TRBJ1-6,.,few,TRBV6-5,ASSEHWNSPLH
TRBJ1-2,TRBD1,.,TRBV7-2,ASSFISQGASYGYT
TRBJ2-4,.,.,TRBV19,ASSAPRQDPRTLAKNIQY
TRBJ2-3,.,few,TRBV19,ASSIGITDTQY
TRBJ1-1,.,.,TRBV9,ASSTGPQNTEAF
TRBJ2-2,.,.,TRBV7-2,ASSWSSTGELF
TRBJ2-7,.,.,TRBV5-4,ASSNRTVSYEQY
TRBJ2-7,.,few,TRBV4-1,ASSPLSTRSYEQY
TRBJ2-7,.,.,TRBV6-1,ASSASFSYEQY
TRBJ2-6,.,few,TRBV5-1,ASSLDTGPRFSGANVLT
TRBJ2-3,TRBD2,.,TRBV9,ASSVSGISGDTQY
TRBJ2-1,.,.,TRBV5-5,ASSLEGLPLYYNEQF
TRBJ2-1,TRBD2,.,TRBV18,ASSPGLGDEQF
TRBJ2-5,.,.,TRBV13,ASSLGADQETQY
TRBJ2-7,.,.,TRBV28,ASSSQGGREQY
TRBJ1-3,TRBD1,.,TRBV6-1,ASSDQGDTIY
TRBJ2-5,TRBD1,.,TRBV29-1,SVEERGRSVETQY
TRBJ2-5,.,few,TRBV5-1,ASSLYSGEETQY
TRBJ1-4,.,.,TRBV19,ASSRGTEKLF
TRBJ1-2,.,.,TRBV30,AWRRAANYGYT
TRBJ2-3,.,.,TRBV27,ASTLNFARGSDTQY
TRBJ2-1,.,.,TRBV5-1,ASSFPGTGFNEQF
TRBJ2-3,.,.,TRBV7-8,ASSQPQDTQY
TRBJ2-2,TRBD2,.,TRBV10-3,ATEAGGPTGELF
TRBJ2-3,TRBD2,.,TRBV28,ASRPGLAGADTQY
TRBJ2-1,.,.,TRBV5-6,ASSSYPPNEQF
TRBJ1-4,.,.,TRBV11-3,ASSFWGEKLF
.,TRBD2,.,TRBV5-4,ASSWKTSGGYEQY
TRBJ2-7,.,.,TRBV4-2,ASSQSPGLLVQQY
TRBJ1-4,TRBD1,.,TRBV5-1,ASSGTAQKLF
TRBJ2-3,TRBD1,.,TRBV7-9,ASSTGVFTDTQY
TRBJ2-1,.,.,TRBV5-1,ASSQAQPGLASYNEQF